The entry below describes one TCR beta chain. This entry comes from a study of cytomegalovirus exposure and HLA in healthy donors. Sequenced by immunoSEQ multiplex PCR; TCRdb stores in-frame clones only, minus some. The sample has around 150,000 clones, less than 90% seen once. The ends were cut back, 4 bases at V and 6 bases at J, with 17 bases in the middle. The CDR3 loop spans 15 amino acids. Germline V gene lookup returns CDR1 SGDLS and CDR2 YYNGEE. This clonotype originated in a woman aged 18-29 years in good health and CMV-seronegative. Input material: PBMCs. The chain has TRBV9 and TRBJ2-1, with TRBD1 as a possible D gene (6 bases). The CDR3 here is CASSPRGGARNEQFF. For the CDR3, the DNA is TGTGCCAGCAGCCCCCGAGGGGGAGCTCGCAATGAGCAGTTCTTC.